A selection of T cell receptor beta chains follows, all from one sample in a study of identical twins. Via MiXCR, TCRdb re-called the 5' RACE reads, giving one row per CDR3 protein. The top ten clones hold about 38% of a sample with nearly 200,000 distinct CDR3 sequences, approximately 16% of them seen once. The sample was also linked to a second study, of T cells expressing NK-cell markers.

Sequenced input: CD8+ T cells sorted from blood. These receptors originate from a woman between 18 and 30 years old in good health. Both conserved end residues are part of each CDR3. The order of the fields is D gene, clone size, J gene, V gene, CDR3 protein, CDR3 DNA. A D gene is named only where the DNA matches it firmly. Some rows mark clone size as missing; the rest say once, few, many or name a class of expanded clone.

D: .; size: few; J: TRBJ2-5; V: TRBV3-1; CDR3: CASSQGNRVWETQYF; DNA: TGTGCCAGCAGCCAAGGGAACAGGGTATGGGAGACCCAGTACTTC
D: .; size: few; J: TRBJ1-1; V: TRBV5-1; CDR3: CASSTHGAGGNTEAFF; DNA: TGCGCCAGCAGCACCCACGGAGCGGGAGGGAACACTGAAGCTTTCTTT
D: .; size: .; J: TRBJ2-4; V: TRBV12-3/TRBV12-4; CDR3: CASSAQENIQYF; DNA: TGTGCCAGCAGTGCCCAAGAAAACATTCAGTACTTC
D: .; size: .; J: TRBJ2-1; V: TRBV5-4; CDR3: CASSLGRDPYNEQFF; DNA: TGTGCCAGCAGCTTAGGGCGGGATCCTTACAATGAGCAGTTCTTC
D: TRBD1; size: .; J: TRBJ2-7; V: TRBV5-8; CDR3: CASSSATGTGIYEQYF; DNA: TGTGCCAGCAGCTCCGCGACCGGGACAGGGATTTACGAGCAGTACTTC
D: .; size: .; J: TRBJ2-2; V: TRBV20-1; CDR3: CSASPESNTGELFF; DNA: TGCAGTGCATCCCCGGAATCGAACACCGGGGAGCTGTTTTTT
D: .; size: few; J: TRBJ2-1; V: TRBV6-1; CDR3: CAAKGPGAYNEQFF; DNA: TGTGCCGCTAAAGGCCCAGGGGCCTACAATGAGCAGTTCTTC
D: TRBD2; size: .; J: TRBJ2-1; V: TRBV12-3/TRBV12-4; CDR3: CASSIAGGNYNEQFF; DNA: TGTGCCAGCAGTATAGCGGGAGGAAACTACAATGAGCAGTTCTTC
D: .; size: few; J: TRBJ2-7; V: TRBV11-2; CDR3: CASSLDPHYEQYF; DNA: TGTGCCAGCAGCTTAGACCCACACTACGAGCAGTACTTC
D: .; size: few; J: TRBJ1-6; V: TRBV7-8; CDR3: CASSLDPNSPLHF; DNA: TGTGCCAGCAGCTTAGACCCCAATTCACCCCTCCACTTT
D: .; size: few; J: TRBJ2-7; V: TRBV5-6; CDR3: CASSLWGPRREQYF; DNA: TGTGCCAGCAGCTTGTGGGGGCCGAGGAGGGAGCAGTACTTC
D: .; size: few; J: TRBJ1-1; V: TRBV27; CDR3: CASSFSGNAEAFF; DNA: TGTGCCAGCAGTTTTTCTGGGAACGCTGAAGCTTTCTTT
D: .; size: few; J: TRBJ2-1; V: TRBV27; CDR3: CASSPTSIEQFF; DNA: TGTGCCAGCAGTCCGACTAGTATTGAGCAGTTCTTC
D: .; size: .; J: TRBJ2-2; V: TRBV24-1; CDR3: CATSARTENTGELFF; DNA: TGTGCCACCAGTGCAAGGACAGAGAACACCGGGGAGCTGTTTTTT
D: .; size: few; J: TRBJ2-7; V: TRBV20-1; CDR3: CSAFRDSIYEQYF; DNA: TGCAGTGCTTTCCGGGACTCCATCTACGAGCAGTACTTC
D: .; size: .; J: TRBJ2-7; V: TRBV3-1; CDR3: CASSQEAGRFNEQYF; DNA: TGTGCCAGCAGCCAAGAGGCAGGGCGATTCAACGAGCAGTACTTC
D: .; size: few; J: TRBJ2-6; V: TRBV27; CDR3: CASTQAQGDVLTF; DNA: TGTGCCAGCACACAGGCCCAGGGAGACGTCCTGACTTTC
D: .; size: .; J: TRBJ2-3; V: TRBV29-1; CDR3: CSGGPYAPGRPDTQYF; DNA: TGCAGCGGGGGCCCTTATGCGCCCGGACGCCCAGATACGCAGTATTTT
D: TRBD2; size: .; J: TRBJ2-5; V: TRBV9; CDR3: CASSAVSGLAGVETQYF; DNA: TGTGCCAGCAGCGCCGTCTCGGGACTAGCGGGAGTAGAGACCCAGTACTTC
D: TRBD2; size: .; J: TRBJ2-5; V: TRBV11-2; CDR3: CASSLALAGSQETQYF; DNA: TGTGCCAGCAGCTTAGCCCTAGCGGGGAGCCAAGAGACCCAGTACTTC
D: TRBD1; size: .; J: TRBJ2-1; V: TRBV6-2/TRBV6-3; CDR3: CASSPDRVWDEQFF; DNA: TGTGCCAGCAGTCCTGACAGGGTGTGGGATGAGCAGTTCTTC
D: TRBD2; size: .; J: TRBJ2-5; V: TRBV5-6; CDR3: CASSLGLAGLTQETQYF; DNA: TGTGCCAGCAGCTTGGGACTAGCGGGACTGACCCAAGAGACCCAGTACTTC
D: .; size: .; J: TRBJ2-5; V: TRBV6-1; CDR3: CASLSRGDGETQYF; DNA: TGTGCCAGCTTATCAAGGGGGGACGGGGAGACCCAGTACTTC
D: .; size: many; J: TRBJ2-5; V: TRBV11-2; CDR3: CASRRAGRKTQYF; DNA: TGTGCCAGCAGGCGCGCAGGGAGAAAGACCCAGTACTTC
D: TRBD2; size: few; J: TRBJ2-1; V: TRBV2; CDR3: CASSETSGLVYNEQFF; DNA: TGTGCCAGCAGTGAGACTAGCGGTTTAGTCTACAATGAGCAGTTCTTC